This T cell receptor beta chain was captured in a study of blood T cell repertoires in COVID-19. Across the whole study: Samples came from the United States, Italy and Spain, spanning acute and convalescent COVID-19. PBMCs, B-cell-depleted T cells, or T cells were the source of the cDNA or gDNA that made up the material.

CDR3 length equals 14 residues. CDR1 is LNHDA and CDR2 is SQIVND in the germline V gene (reference sequence). V shed 3 bases and J shed 3 bases, with 8 bases lying between them. Per the study methods: For nucleated cells, counts were estimated from reference gene primer amplification. Method: immunoSEQ multiplex PCR; TCRdb's copy keeps in-frame clones and lacks some. V and J calls and clone size are as listed in that table; D and trimming were resolved from the DNA. The table has about 150,000 clones, around three quarters seen once; the top ten hold about 1.8%. This clonotype was obtained from an elderly man with acute or convalescent COVID-19. Sequenced: peripheral blood. This sequence joins TRBV19 and TRBJ2-2; D is possibly TRBD2 (6 bases). The chain's CDR3 is CASSIGGDTGELFF. The CDR3 nucleotides are TGTGCCAGTAGTATCGGCGGGGACACCGGGGAGCTGTTTTTT.